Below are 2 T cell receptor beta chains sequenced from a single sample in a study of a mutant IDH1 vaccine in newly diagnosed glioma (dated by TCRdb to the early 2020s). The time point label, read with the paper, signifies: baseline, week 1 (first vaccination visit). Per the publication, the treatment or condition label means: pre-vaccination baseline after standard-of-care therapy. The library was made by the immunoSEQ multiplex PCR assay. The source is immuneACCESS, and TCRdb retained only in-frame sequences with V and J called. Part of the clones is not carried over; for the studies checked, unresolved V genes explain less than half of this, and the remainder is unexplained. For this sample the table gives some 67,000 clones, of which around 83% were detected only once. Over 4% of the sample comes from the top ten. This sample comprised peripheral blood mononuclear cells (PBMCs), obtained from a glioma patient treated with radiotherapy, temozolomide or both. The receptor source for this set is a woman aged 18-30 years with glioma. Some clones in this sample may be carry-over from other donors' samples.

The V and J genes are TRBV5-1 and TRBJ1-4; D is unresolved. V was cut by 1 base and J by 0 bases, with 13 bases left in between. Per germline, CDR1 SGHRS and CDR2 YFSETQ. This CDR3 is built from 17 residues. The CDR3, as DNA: TGCGCCAGCAGCTTGTCGGGCCTTCCCGCAACTAATGAAAAACTGTTTTTT. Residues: CASSLSGLPATNEKLFF.

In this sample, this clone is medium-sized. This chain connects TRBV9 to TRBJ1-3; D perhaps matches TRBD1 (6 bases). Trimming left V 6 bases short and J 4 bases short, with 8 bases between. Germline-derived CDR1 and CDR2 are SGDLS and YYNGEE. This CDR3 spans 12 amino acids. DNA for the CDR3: TGTGCCAGCACAGGGGTCGGAAACACCATATATTTT. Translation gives CASTGVGNTIYF.